The sequence of this T cell receptor (beta chain) was determined in a study of cytomegalovirus exposure and HLA in healthy donors. TCRdb's copy holds only in-frame clones and misses some; the assay was immunoSEQ multiplex PCR. Among about 130,000 clones listed, approximately 94% were seen once. Points on this clone: What it recognizes is unknown.

The J segment lost 7 bases and the V segment lost 6 bases, leaving 8 bases of the junction unmatched. The CDR3 totals 13 residues. In germline, CDR1 is MNHEY, CDR2 SVGAGI. Study-level results: High specificity and sensitivity for cytomegalovirus status were reported for the classifier. While the bulk of TCR sequences proved rare, some public TCRs turned up in many donors. Specificity for CMV antigens was confirmed in vitro for a few of the CMV-associated chains.

Sequenced material: PBMCs. This clonotype originated in a man between 18 and 29 years old in good health and CMV-seronegative. The chain is built from TRBV6-5 and TRBJ1-1; 7 nucleotides align to TRBD1. DNA for the CDR3: TGTGCCAGCAGCGTACTTGGGACAGATGAAGCTTTCTTT. This codes for CASSVLGTDEAFF.